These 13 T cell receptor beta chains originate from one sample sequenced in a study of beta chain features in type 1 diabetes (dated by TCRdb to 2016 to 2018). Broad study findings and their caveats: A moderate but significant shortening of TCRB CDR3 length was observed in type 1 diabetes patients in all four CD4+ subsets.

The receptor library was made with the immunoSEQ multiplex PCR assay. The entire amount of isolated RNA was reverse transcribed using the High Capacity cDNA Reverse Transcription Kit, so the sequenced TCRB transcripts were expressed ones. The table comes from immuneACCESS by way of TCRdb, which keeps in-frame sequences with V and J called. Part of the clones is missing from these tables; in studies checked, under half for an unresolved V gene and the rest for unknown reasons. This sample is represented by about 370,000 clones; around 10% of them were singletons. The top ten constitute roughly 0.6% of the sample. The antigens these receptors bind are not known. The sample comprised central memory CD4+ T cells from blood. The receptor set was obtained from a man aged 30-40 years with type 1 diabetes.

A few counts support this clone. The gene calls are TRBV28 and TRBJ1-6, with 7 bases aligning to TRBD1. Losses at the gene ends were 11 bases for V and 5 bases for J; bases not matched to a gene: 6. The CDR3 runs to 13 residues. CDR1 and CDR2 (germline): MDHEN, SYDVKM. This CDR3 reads CAGQGGDNSPLHF. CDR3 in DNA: TGTGCCGGCCAGGGGGGAGATAATTCACCCCTCCACTTT.

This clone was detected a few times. The CDR3 here is CASSPQRGVGSTQYF. The CDR3 DNA follows: TGTGCCAGCAGTCCCCAAAGGGGTGTGGGAAGTACGCAGTATTTT. The V and J genes are TRBV28 and TRBJ2-3; TRBD1 might be the D (5 bases). Germline CDR1 is MDHEN and CDR2 is SYDVKM. The CDR3 consists of 15 residues. V was pared by 5 bases and J by 8 bases, with 20 bases between.

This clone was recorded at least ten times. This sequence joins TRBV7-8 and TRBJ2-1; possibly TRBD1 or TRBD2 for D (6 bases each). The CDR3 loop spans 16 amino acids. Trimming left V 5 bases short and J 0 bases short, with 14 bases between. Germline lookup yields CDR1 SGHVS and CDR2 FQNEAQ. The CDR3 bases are TGTGCCAGCAGCCCGTCCGGGGGCAGCTCCTACAATGAGCAGTTCTTC. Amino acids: CASSPSGGSSYNEQFF.

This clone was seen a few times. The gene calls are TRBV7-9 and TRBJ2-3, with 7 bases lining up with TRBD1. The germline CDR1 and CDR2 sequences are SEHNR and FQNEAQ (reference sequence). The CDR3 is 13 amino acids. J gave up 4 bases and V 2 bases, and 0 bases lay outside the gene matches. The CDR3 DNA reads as TGTGCCAGCAGCTTAAGGGGGCCAGATACGCAGTATTTT. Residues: CASSLRGPDTQYF.

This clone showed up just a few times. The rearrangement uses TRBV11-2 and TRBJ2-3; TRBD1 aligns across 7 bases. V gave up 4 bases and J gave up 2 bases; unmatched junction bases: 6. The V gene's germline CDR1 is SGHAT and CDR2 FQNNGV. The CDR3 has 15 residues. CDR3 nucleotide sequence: TGTGCCAGCAGCTCCCACAGGGGTTTCACAGATACGCAGTATTTT. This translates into CASSSHRGFTDTQYF.

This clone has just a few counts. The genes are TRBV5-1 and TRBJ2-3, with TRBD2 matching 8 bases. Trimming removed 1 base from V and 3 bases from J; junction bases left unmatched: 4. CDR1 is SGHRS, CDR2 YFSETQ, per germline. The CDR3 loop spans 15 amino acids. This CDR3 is CASSLSGGLTDTQYF. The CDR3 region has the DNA TGCGCCAGCAGCTTGTCGGGGGGGCTGACAGATACGCAGTATTTT.

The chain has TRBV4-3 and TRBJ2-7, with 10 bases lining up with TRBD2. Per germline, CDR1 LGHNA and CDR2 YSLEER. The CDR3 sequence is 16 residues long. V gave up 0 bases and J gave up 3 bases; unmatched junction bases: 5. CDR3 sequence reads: CASSQDLGTSVYEQYF. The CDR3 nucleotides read TGCGCCAGCAGCCAAGATCTCGGGACTAGCGTCTACGAGCAGTACTTC.

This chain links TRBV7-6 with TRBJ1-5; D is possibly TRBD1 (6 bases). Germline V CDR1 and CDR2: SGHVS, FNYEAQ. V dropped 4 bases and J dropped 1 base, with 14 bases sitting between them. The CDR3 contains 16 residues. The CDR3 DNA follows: TGTGCCAGCAGCTCCTCGTCAGGGGCGAGCAATCAGCCCCAGCATTTT. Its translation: CASSSSSGASNQPQHF.

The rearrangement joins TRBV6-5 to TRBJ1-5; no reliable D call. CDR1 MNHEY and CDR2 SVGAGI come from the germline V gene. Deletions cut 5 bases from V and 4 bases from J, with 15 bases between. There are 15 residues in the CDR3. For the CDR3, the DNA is TGTGCCAGCAGTACCGCTTTGGGGAGTAATCAGCCCCAGCATTTT. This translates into CASSTALGSNQPQHF.

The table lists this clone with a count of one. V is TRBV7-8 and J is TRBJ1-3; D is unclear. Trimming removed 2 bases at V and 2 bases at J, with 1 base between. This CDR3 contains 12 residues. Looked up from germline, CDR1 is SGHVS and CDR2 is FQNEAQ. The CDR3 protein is CASSLPGNTIYF. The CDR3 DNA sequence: TGTGCCAGCAGCTTACCTGGAAACACCATATATTTT.

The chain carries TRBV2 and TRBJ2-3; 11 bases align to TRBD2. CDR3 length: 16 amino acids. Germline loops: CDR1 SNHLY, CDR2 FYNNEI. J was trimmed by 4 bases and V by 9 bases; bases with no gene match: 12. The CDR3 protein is CARAGASGRTADTQYF. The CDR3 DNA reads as TGTGCCAGGGCGGGGGCTAGCGGGAGGACGGCAGATACGCAGTATTTT.

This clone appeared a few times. CDR3 region: CASSQDSFGTSGDSYEQYF. In DNA, the CDR3 is TGCGCCAGCAGCCAAGATAGCTTCGGGACTAGCGGGGATTCCTACGAGCAGTACTTC. V gene TRBV4-1 combines with J gene TRBJ2-7; 13 nucleotides align to TRBD2. J lost 1 base, V lost 0 bases, and 9 bases had no gene match. The CDR3 has 19 amino acids. Germline values: CDR1 MGHRA, CDR2 YSYEKL.

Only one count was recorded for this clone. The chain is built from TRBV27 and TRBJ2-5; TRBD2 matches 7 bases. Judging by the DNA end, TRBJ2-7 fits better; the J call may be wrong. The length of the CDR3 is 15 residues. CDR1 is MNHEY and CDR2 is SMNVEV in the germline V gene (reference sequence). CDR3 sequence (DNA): TGTGCCAGCAGACGGGGAGGCGGGAGTAACTACGAGCAGTACTTC. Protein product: CASRRGGGSNYEQYF.